These T cell receptor beta chains were read from a single sample in a study of T cells in Graves' hyperthyroidism and ophthalmopathy. Via MiXCR, TCRdb re-called the multiplex PCR reads, giving one row per CDR3 protein. Seen here are about 200,000 distinct CDR3 sequences, 15% to 20% observed once, and the top ten hold about 41%. Specimen: blood. The receptors derive from a man aged 35 to 55 with Graves' hyperthyroidism. The CDR3 runs from the conserved cysteine through the conserved F or W. The D gene is left open where the match is weak. Some rows mark clone size as missing; the rest say once, few, many or name a class of expanded clone.

abundance	j_gene	v_gene	d_gene	len	CDR3aa	CDR3nt
many	TRBJ2-1	TRBV20-1	.	14	CSARILSSYNEQFF	TGCAGTGCTAGGATTCTAAGCTCCTACAATGAGCAGTTCTTC
.	TRBJ2-7	TRBV20-1	TRBD1	16	CSASTGTGSLFYEQYF	TGCAGTGCTAGTACCGGGACAGGGTCCCTCTTCTACGAGCAGTACTTC
.	TRBJ2-7	TRBV28	.	15	CASSFPAGSSYEQYF	TGTGCCAGCAGTTTTCCCGCAGGGAGCTCCTACGAGCAGTACTTC
.	TRBJ2-3	TRBV7-3	.	14	CASTEGGGQDTQYF	TGTGCCAGCACCGAGGGGGGGGGGCAAGATACGCAGTATTTT
many	TRBJ1-5	TRBV2	.	16	CASTEVAGIVAQPQHF	TGTGCCAGCACCGAAGTAGCGGGTATTGTTGCTCAGCCCCAGCATTTT
once	TRBJ2-1	TRBV7-9	.	16	CASSLPEGAVYNEQFF	TGTGCCAGCAGCTTGCCGGAGGGGGCGGTCTACAATGAGCAGTTCTTC
many	TRBJ2-7	TRBV18	.	13	CASSPQGLREQYF	TGTGCCAGCTCACCCCAGGGGTTAAGGGAGCAGTACTTC
many	TRBJ2-1	TRBV5-1	TRBD2	14	CASSWRGGEDEQFF	TGCGCCAGCAGTTGGCGGGGGGGCGAGGATGAGCAGTTCTTC
few	TRBJ2-3	TRBV7-3	TRBD2	16	CASARLAGGATDTQYF	TGTGCCAGCGCCCGCCTGGCGGGGGGAGCCACAGATACGCAGTATTTT
few	TRBJ1-3	TRBV9	.	15	CASSETPASGNTIYF	TGTGCCAGCAGCGAGACACCTGCCTCTGGAAACACCATATATTTT
many	TRBJ1-1	TRBV3-1	.	14	CASSQDLSNTEAFF	TGTGCCAGCAGCCAAGATCTAAGTAACACTGAAGCTTTCTTT
many	TRBJ2-2	TRBV2	.	15	CASSEAGQNTGELFF	TGTGCCAGCAGTGAAGCAGGACAGAACACCGGGGAGCTGTTTTTT
.	TRBJ2-7	TRBV6-1	TRBD1	13	CAGLRDRFYEQYF	TGTGCCGGTCTACGGGACAGATTCTACGAGCAGTACTTC
many	TRBJ2-5	TRBV7-2	.	13	CASSSAPRETQYF	TGTGCCAGCAGCTCCGCCCCGAGGGAGACCCAGTACTTC
many	TRBJ2-1	TRBV12-3/TRBV12-4	.	15	CASRSGTRSYNEQFF	TGTGCCAGCAGGTCGGGGACGAGGTCCTACAATGAGCAGTTCTTC
.	TRBJ1-3	TRBV6-1	TRBD1	17	CASSDRTGRFSGNTIYF	TGTGCCAGCAGTGACCGGACAGGGAGGTTTTCTGGAAACACCATATATTTT
many	TRBJ2-3	TRBV2	.	13	CASKGGSTDTQYF	TGTGCCAGTAAAGGCGGTTCGACAGATACGCAGTATTTT
many	TRBJ2-3	TRBV10-3	TRBD1	15	CAISGGQGAGDTQYF	TGTGCCATCAGTGGTGGACAGGGGGCTGGAGATACGCAGTATTTT
.	TRBJ1-6	TRBV28	TRBD1	15	CASSLIRGPNSPLHF	TGTGCCAGCAGTTTAATCAGGGGGCCGAATTCACCCCTCCACTTT
many	TRBJ2-3	TRBV28	.	14	CASSLRGATDTQYF	TGTGCCAGCAGTTTGCGGGGCGCCACAGATACGCAGTATTTT
few	TRBJ1-2	TRBV28	.	12	CASSLRGFGYTF	TGTGCCAGCAGTTTACGGGGATTCGGCTACACCTTC